This T cell receptor (beta chain) was captured by sequencing in a study of T-cell memory formation after mild COVID-19 (dated by TCRdb to 2020 to 2023). For the wider study: TCR sequence clusters from the two donors were found to be largely donor specific. In a couple of donors, T-cell clones that expanded and contracted after mild COVID-19 were tracked by sequencing TCRalpha and TCRbeta repertoires over time. Two young, previously healthy adult volunteers, one female and one male, were included in the cohort. Summary of the overall study and its limitations: The study included only a couple of mild cases, and larger cohorts that include severe cases with pre-infection samples were judged to be necessary. The second-wave clones that peaked on day 37 were not confirmed to be SARS-CoV-2 specific. Contracting CD4+ clones turned up mainly in the CM and EM memory subsets, whereas EMRA was where CD8+ clones were enriched. Clones contracting from day 15 to 85 had balanced CD4/CD8 phenotypes, while a second wave expanding from day 15 to 37 was biased towards CD4+. The detection of some responding clones in pre-infection memory suggests that pre-existing cross-reactive memory T cells joined the SARS-CoV-2 response.

Ficoll-Paque density gradient centrifugation was used to isolate PBMCs. Concerning this clonotype itself: The antigen it binds to is not known. No much larger clonotype is one base removed from it; base qualities were not supplied.

Sequencer: Illumina NovaSeq 6000. TCRalpha and TCRbeta cDNA libraries were built by 5'RACE with constant-segment primers, adding sample barcodes and unique molecular identifiers. Trizol reagent was used to extract RNA from every sample. Libraries were amplified in two PCR steps, with a second sample barcode and Illumina TruSeq adapters added in the second step. Sequencing of the libraries was done on an Illumina NovaSeq, producing 2 x 150 bp paired-end reads. In the paper's pipeline: The reads were demultiplexed and collapsed into UMI-guided consensus sequences using migec v1.2.7. Using mixcr v2.1.11, UMI consensuses were aligned to TRA and TRB V and J templates and then assembled into clonotypes. A clonotype was counted as expanded or contracted only when both edgeR and NoisET called the clonotype significant, with the noise models trained on biological replicates. For edgeR calls, the thresholds were a false discovery rate-adjusted p below 0.01 and a log2 fold-change of 1. As an exploratory analysis of dynamics, max-normalized trajectories of the 1000 most abundant clonotypes were examined with PCA combined with hierarchical clustering. Separately sequenced CD4+ and CD8+ repertoires were used to assign a CD4 or CD8 phenotype to each responding clone. The raw public reads went through TCRdb reprocessing: fastp at Q25, MiXCR clone calling, in-frame beta chains kept. Here each entry gathers all rows of one CDR3 protein and keeps the most common genes and DNA. TCRdb's processing, not the authors', yielded these V and J calls. The sample includes 150,000 to 200,000 distinct CDR3 sequences, with roughly 10% observed a single time. The ten largest clones capture approximately 4% of the sample.

The CDR3 starts with the cysteine, ends with the phenylalanine, and has 14 residues. Only CDR3 DNA remains: 42 bases, in frame from the first base. Reading the germline V gene gives CDR1 SGHRS and CDR2 YFSETQ. V lost 2 bases and J lost 7 bases, and the count of bases not matched to a germline gene is 4. This sequence uses TRBV5-1 and TRBJ2-1, with TRBD1 matching 9 junction bases. The sample taken for sequencing was PBMCs or a T cell subset sorted from them (not recorded which). The receptor's source is a man aged 18 to 29 who had mild COVID-19 (a few samples of this study predate the infection). The sample titles of this study are shuffled in the database, so cell type and time point are left out; the donor was told from shared clones. CDR3 sequence: CASSFGTGNNEQFF. The DNA sequence is as follows: TGCGCCAGCAGCTTCGGGACAGGGAATAATGAGCAGTTCTTC.